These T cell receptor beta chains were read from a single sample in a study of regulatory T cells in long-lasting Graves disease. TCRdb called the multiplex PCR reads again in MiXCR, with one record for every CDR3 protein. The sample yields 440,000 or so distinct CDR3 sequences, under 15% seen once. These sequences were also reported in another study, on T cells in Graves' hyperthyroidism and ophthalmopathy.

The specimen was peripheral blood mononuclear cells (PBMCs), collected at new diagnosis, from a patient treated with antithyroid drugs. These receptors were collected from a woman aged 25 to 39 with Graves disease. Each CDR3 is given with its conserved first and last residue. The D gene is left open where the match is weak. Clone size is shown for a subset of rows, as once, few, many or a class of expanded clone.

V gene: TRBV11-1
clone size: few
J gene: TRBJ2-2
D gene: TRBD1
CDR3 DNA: TGTGCCAGCAGCTTGACAGGGTTAGGATCCGGGGAGCTGTTTTTT
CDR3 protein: CASSLTGLGSGELFF

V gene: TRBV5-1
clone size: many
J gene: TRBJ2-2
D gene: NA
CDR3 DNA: TGCGCCAGCAGCTTGGATGGGGGAGCGGGCACCGGGGAGCTGTTTTTT
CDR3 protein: CASSLDGGAGTGELFF

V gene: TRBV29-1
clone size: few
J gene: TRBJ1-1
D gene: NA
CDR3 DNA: TGCAGCGTTGCATTGTCGGGTCTGCAGGAAGCTTTCTTT
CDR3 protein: CSVALSGLQEAFF

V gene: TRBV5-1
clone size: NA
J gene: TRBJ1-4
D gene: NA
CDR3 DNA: TGCGCCAGCAGCTTGGAGGTCTGGGGAAATGAAAAACTGTTTTTT
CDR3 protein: CASSLEVWGNEKLFF

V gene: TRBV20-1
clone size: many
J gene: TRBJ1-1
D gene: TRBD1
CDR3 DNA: TGCAGTGCTAGAGCCGGACAGGACCTAGGCACTGAAGCTTTCTTT
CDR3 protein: CSARAGQDLGTEAFF

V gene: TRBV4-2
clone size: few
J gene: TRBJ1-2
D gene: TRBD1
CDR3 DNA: TGTGCCAGCAGCCAGAATACAGGGGAGGGTGGCTACACCTTC
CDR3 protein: CASSQNTGEGGYTF

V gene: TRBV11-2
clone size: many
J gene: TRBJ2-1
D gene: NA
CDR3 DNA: TGTGCCAGCAGCTTAGATACTGGTCGGTTGCAGGCGATCTTTTACAATGAGCAGTTCTTC
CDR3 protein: CASSLDTGRLQAIFYNEQFF

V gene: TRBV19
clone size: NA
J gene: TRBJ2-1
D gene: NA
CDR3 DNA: TGTGCCAGCCAGACGGGCGCGACTGAGCAGTTCTTC
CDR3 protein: CASQTGATEQFF

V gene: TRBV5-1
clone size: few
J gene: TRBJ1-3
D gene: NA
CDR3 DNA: TGCGCCAGCAGCTTGGCTGGCGGGGGATATGGAAACACCATATATTTT
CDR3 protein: CASSLAGGGYGNTIYF

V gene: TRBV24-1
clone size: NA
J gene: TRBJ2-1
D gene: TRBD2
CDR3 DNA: TGTGCCACCAGTGATCCCCCTAGCGGGAGGGCCGATGAGCAGTTCTTC
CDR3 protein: CATSDPPSGRADEQFF

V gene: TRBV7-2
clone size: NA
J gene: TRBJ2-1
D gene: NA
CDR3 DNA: TGTGCCAGCAGCCAACCCGACAGGGAGCAGTTCTTC
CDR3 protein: CASSQPDREQFF

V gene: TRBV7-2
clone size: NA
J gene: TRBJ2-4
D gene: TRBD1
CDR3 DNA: TGTGCCAGCAGCTTAGCATGGACAGGGGGTATTCAGTACTTC
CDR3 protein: CASSLAWTGGIQYF

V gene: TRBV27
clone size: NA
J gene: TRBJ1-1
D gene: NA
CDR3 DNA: TGTGCCAGCAGTTTATCAAGTCCCAGCACTGAAGCTTTCTTT
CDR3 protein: CASSLSSPSTEAFF

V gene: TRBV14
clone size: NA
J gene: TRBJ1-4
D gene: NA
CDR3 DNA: TGTGCCAGCAACCCCCCCGGGGGCCCTAATGAAAAACTGTTTTTT
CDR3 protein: CASNPPGGPNEKLFF

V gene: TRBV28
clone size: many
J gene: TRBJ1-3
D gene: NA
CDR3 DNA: TGTGCCAGCACCTATAGCAGGGGCTCTGGAAACACCATATATTTT
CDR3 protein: CASTYSRGSGNTIYF

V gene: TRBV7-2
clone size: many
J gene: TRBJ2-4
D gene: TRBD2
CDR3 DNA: TGTGCCAGCAGCCGTAGCGGGACCTTAGCCAAAAACATTCAGTACTTC
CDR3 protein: CASSRSGTLAKNIQYF

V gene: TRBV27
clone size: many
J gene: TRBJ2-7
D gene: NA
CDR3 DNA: TGTGCCAGCAGTTTGGGCGCGCGATACGAGCAGTACTTC
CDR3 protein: CASSLGARYEQYF

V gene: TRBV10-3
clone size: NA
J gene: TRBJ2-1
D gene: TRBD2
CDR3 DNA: TGTGCCATCAGTGAGTCGGGGACTAGTTACAATGAGCAGTTCTTC
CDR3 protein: CAISESGTSYNEQFF

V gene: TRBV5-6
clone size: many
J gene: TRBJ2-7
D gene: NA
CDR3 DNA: TGTGCCAGCAGCTTGTCCGACAGGTATATCTACGAGCAGTACTTC
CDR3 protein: CASSLSDRYIYEQYF

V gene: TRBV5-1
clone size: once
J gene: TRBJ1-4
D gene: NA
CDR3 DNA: TGCGCCAGCAGACCGGCCCCAACTAATGAAAAACTGTTTTTT
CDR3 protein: CASRPAPTNEKLFF

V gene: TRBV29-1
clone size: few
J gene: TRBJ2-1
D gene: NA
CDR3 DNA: TGCAGCGTTGAATTGGCTGAGTCCTACAATGAGCAGTTCTTC
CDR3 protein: CSVELAESYNEQFF

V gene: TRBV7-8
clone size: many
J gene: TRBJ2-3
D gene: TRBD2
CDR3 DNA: TGTGCCAGCAGCTTAGAACTAGCGGGAGTCACAGATACGCAGTATTTT
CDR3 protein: CASSLELAGVTDTQYF

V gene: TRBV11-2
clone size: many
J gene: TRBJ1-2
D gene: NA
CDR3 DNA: TGTGCCAGCAGCTTAAATTCAGGTTCCTATGGCTACACCTTC
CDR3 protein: CASSLNSGSYGYTF

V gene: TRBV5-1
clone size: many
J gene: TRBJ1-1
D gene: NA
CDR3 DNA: TGCGCCAGCATGACAAGGGGTGAAGCTTTCTTT
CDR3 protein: CASMTRGEAFF

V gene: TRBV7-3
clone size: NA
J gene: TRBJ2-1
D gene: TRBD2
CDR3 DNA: TGTGCCAGCAGCTCGGGGACTAGCGGGAGGGATCCCTCTCGGTTCAATGAGCAGTTCTTC
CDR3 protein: CASSSGTSGRDPSRFNEQFF

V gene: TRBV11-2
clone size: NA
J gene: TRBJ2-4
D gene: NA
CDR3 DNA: TGTGCCAGCAGTCGTACCCGAGGAGGGGAAAACATTCAGTACTTC
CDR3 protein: CASSRTRGGENIQYF

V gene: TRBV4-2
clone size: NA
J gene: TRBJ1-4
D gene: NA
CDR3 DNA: TGTGCCAGCAGCCAAGATTACACAGAGGGTGAAAAACTGTTTTTT
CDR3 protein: CASSQDYTEGEKLFF

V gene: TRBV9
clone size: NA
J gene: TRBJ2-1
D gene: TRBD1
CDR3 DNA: TGTGCCAGCAGCCTACGGGACAGCCCAAACAATGATCAGTTCTTC
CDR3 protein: CASSLRDSPNNDQFF

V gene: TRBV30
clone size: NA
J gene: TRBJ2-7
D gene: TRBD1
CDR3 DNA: TGTGCCTGGAGTGTAGCCCCCGGGACAGAAAGGCAGTACTTC
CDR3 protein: CAWSVAPGTERQYF

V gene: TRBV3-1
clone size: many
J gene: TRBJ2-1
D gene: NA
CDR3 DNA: TGTGCCAGCAGCCAAGAATACAGGGCCCCCTACAATGAGCAGTTCTTC
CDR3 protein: CASSQEYRAPYNEQFF

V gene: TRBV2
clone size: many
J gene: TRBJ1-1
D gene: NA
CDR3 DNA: TGTGCCAGCAGTGGGGCGGGGTTGAACACTGAAGCTTTCTTT
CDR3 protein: CASSGAGLNTEAFF

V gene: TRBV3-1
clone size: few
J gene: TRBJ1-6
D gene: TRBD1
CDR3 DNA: TGTGCCAGCACCCTGGGGACAGGGGGCTTGTCACCCCTCCACTTT
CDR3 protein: CASTLGTGGLSPLHF

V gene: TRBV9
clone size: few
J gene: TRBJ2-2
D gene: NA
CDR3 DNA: TGTGCCAGCAGCGGGGCGAACACCGGGGAGCTGTTTTTT
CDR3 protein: CASSGANTGELFF

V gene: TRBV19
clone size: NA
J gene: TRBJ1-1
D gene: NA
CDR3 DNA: TGTGCCAGTAGTAGAGAGCGAAGAGGCACTGAAGCTTTCTTT
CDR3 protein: CASSRERRGTEAFF

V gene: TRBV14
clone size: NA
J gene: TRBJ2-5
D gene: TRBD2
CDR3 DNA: TGTGCCAGCAGCCGCTCTAGCGGGAGGGGGCAAGAGACCCAGTACTTC
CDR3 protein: CASSRSSGRGQETQYF

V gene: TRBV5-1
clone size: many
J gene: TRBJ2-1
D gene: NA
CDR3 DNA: TGCGCCAGCTCGAGGGGGGGGAGTGCGAATGAGCAGTTCTTC
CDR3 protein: CASSRGGSANEQFF

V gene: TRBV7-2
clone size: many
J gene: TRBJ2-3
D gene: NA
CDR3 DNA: TGTGCCAGCAGCTGGAGGACTGGGACCTCTAGCACAGATACGCAGTATTTT
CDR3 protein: CASSWRTGTSSTDTQYF

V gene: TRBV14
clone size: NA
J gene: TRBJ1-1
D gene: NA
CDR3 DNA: TGTGCCAGCAGCCAAGGGGGTTTTGGGGTGTACACTGAAGCTTTCTTT
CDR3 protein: CASSQGGFGVYTEAFF

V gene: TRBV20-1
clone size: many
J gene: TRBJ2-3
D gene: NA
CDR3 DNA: TGCAGTGTTCCTAGCGCAGGCACAGATACGCAGTATTTT
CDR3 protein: CSVPSAGTDTQYF

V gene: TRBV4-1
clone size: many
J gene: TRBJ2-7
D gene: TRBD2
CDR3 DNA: TGCGCCAGCAGCCTTAGCGGGAGGAAGGGAGAGCAGTACTTC
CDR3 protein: CASSLSGRKGEQYF

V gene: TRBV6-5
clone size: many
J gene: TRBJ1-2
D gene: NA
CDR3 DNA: TGTGCCAGCAGTTCCCGGATATACTATGGCTACACCTTC
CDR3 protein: CASSSRIYYGYTF

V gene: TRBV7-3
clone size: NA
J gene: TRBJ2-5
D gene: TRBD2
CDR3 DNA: TGTGCCAGCAGCCCGTCGGGGGGGCCCCAAGAGACCCAGTACTTC
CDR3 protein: CASSPSGGPQETQYF

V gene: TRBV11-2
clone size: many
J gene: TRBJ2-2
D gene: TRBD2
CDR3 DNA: TGTGCCAGCAGCTTAGTCGCGGGAGGGACCGGGGAGCTGTTTTTT
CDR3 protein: CASSLVAGGTGELFF

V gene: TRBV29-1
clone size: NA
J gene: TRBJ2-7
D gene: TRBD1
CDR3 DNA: TGCAGCGTTGTATCGGCCCTGGACAGGTCCTACGAGCAGTACTTC
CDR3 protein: CSVVSALDRSYEQYF

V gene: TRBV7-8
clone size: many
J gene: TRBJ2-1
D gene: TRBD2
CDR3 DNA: TGTGCCAGCAGAAGAGGGACTAGCGGGGACTACAATGAGCAGTTCTTC
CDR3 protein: CASRRGTSGDYNEQFF

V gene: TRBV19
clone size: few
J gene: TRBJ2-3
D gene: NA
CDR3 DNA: TGTGCCAGTAGTTCGTCGGCCCGACTGGGCACAGATACGCAGTATTTT
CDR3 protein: CASSSSARLGTDTQYF

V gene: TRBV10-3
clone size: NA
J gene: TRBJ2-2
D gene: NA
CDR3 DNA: NA
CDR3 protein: CAISPGQGSVYEQYFGPGTGELFF

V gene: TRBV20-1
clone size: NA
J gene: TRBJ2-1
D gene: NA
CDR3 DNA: TGCAGTGCTCTAGCCTCCCAAGGGAATGAGCAGTTCTTC
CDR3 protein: CSALASQGNEQFF

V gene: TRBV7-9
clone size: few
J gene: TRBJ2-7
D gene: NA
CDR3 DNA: TGTGCCAGCAGCCCTGCCTCCCCCTACGAGCAGTACTTC
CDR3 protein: CASSPASPYEQYF

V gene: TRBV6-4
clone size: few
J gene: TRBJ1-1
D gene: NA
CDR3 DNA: TGTGCCAGCAGTGACGAAATGGGGAGTACTGAAGCTTTCTTT
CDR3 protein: CASSDEMGSTEAFF

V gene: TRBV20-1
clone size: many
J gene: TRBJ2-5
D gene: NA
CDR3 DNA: TGCAGTGAGAAGCAGTGGGGGGAGACCCAGTACTTC
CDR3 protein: CSEKQWGETQYF

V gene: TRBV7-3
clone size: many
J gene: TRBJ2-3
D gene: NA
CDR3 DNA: TGTGCCAGCAGCGCCGGCATTGTGGCGGCAGATACGCAGTATTTT
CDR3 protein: CASSAGIVAADTQYF

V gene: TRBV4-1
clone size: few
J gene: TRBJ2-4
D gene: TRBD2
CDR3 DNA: TGCGCCAGCAGCCAAGTAGCGGGGACCGAAAACATTCAGTACTTC
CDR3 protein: CASSQVAGTENIQYF

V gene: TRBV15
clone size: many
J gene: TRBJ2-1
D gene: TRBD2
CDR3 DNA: TGTGCCACCAGCAGGGGACTAGACTCCTACAATGAGCAGTTCTTC
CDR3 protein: CATSRGLDSYNEQFF

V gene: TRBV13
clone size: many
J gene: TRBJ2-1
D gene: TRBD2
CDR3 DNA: TGTGCCAGCAGCTTAGCTAGCGGGAGGAGAAATGAGCAGTTCTTC
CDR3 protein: CASSLASGRRNEQFF